Listed below are T cell receptor beta chains from one sample, sequenced in a study of T-cell memory formation after mild COVID-19. TCRdb re-analysed the 5' RACE reads in MiXCR, keeping a single row per CDR3 protein. The data hold nearly 40,000 distinct CDR3 sequences, with less than 8% observed a single time. Sequenced: PBMCs or a T cell subset sorted from them (not recorded which). These receptors all stem from an adult who had mild COVID-19 (a few samples of this study predate the infection). Cell type and time point are not known. The CDR3 runs from the conserved cysteine through the conserved F or W. Each record gives: D gene, clone size, V gene, J gene, CDR3 DNA, CDR3 protein. A D gene is named only where the DNA matches it firmly. Size is omitted from some rows. Given values are once, few, many or a class for expanded clones.

.	many	TRBV6-5	TRBJ1-1	TGTGCCAGCAGTCGGGGAAGTTCAACCACTGAAGCTTTCTTT	CASSRGSSTTEAFF
TRBD1	many	TRBV5-1	TRBJ1-2	TGCGCCAGCAGCTTGGATCCAGGGGGCGCGGATGGCTACACCTTC	CASSLDPGGADGYTF
.	few	TRBV20-1	TRBJ1-2	TGCAGTGCTAGTCAATGGGGCTATGGCTACACCTTC	CSASQWGYGYTF
TRBD1	.	TRBV6-1	TRBJ1-6	TGTGCCAGCAGTTTCGGGACAGGGGTTGACTCACCCCTCCACTTT	CASSFGTGVDSPLHF
.	many	TRBV7-3	TRBJ2-1	TGTGCCAGCAGCAAATCCCAGGGTAGCTCCTACAATGAGCAGTTCTTC	CASSKSQGSSYNEQFF
TRBD2	many	TRBV5-1	TRBJ2-3	TGCGCCAGCAGCCCGGGACTAAGCACAGATACGCAGTATTTT	CASSPGLSTDTQYF
.	many	TRBV3-1	TRBJ2-7	TGTGCCAGCAGCAGGCGGGACTCGCGTTACGAGCAGTACTTC	CASSRRDSRYEQYF
TRBD2	.	TRBV2	TRBJ2-1	TGTGCCAGCAGTGAAGCGCGGCTAGCGGGAGGGCCCTACTATGAGCAGTTCTTC	CASSEARLAGGPYYEQFF
.	many	TRBV20-1	TRBJ2-2	TGCAGTGCTAGAGGAGGCGGGGAGCTGTTTTTT	CSARGGGELFF
TRBD2	few	TRBV6-2/TRBV6-3	TRBJ2-3	TGTGCCAGCAGTTACCCTGTGGCGGGAGGCACAGATACGCAGTATTTT	CASSYPVAGGTDTQYF
.	.	TRBV12-3/TRBV12-4	TRBJ1-2	TGTGCCAGCAGCTTAGCTAACTATGGCTACACCTTC	CASSLANYGYTF
TRBD1	.	TRBV11-1	TRBJ2-1	TGTGCCAGCAGCTTAAGGTCCGGACAGGGGAGGAATGAGCAGTTCTTC	CASSLRSGQGRNEQFF
.	.	TRBV18	TRBJ2-1	TGTGCCAGCTCCAGGGATCACTCCTACAATGAGCAGTTCTTC	CASSRDHSYNEQFF
.	many	TRBV5-1	TRBJ2-5	TGCGCCAGCAGCTTGGACTACGGAGGGGAGACCCAGTACTTC	CASSLDYGGETQYF
.	many	TRBV20-1	TRBJ2-7	TGCAGTGCCTCCCCTCCGGGGGCTCGGGAGCAGTACTTC	CSASPPGAREQYF
TRBD1	few	TRBV27	TRBJ1-5	TGTGCCAGCAGTGCCCTAGGGTTTGACAGGGGCAATCAGCCCCAGCATTTT	CASSALGFDRGNQPQHF
TRBD1	few	TRBV5-6	TRBJ2-7	TGTGCCAGCAGCTTGACAGGGGGCGCCCCCTACGAGCAGTACTTC	CASSLTGGAPYEQYF
.	many	TRBV11-2	TRBJ1-1	TGTGCCAGCAGCGCTGGTGCGGTGGTTACGGCTTTCTTT	CASSAGAVVTAFF
.	few	TRBV21-1	TRBJ1-6	TGCCCCTTTGAGGGCTCACGACGTAATTCACCCCTCCACTTT	CPFEGSRRNSPLHF
.	.	TRBV24-1	TRBJ1-2	TGTGCCACCAGTGAGGGACACACTCCTGGCTACACCTTC	CATSEGHTPGYTF
TRBD2	many	TRBV11-2	TRBJ2-1	TGTGCCAGCAGCTTAGGAGGGACTAGCGTCTACAATGAGCAGTTCTTC	CASSLGGTSVYNEQFF
.	.	TRBV12-3/TRBV12-4	TRBJ2-4	TGTGCCAGCAGTTTGGCCGGAAACATTCAGTACTTC	CASSLAGNIQYF
TRBD2	many	TRBV9	TRBJ2-2	TGTGCCAGCAGCGTATCGACCGGGAGGACGAACACCGGGGAGCTGTTTTTT	CASSVSTGRTNTGELFF
.	few	TRBV20-1	TRBJ2-7	TGCAGTGCTAGAGATGGCCGGGGCGAGCAGTACTTC	CSARDGRGEQYF
TRBD1	few	TRBV5-1	TRBJ1-5	TGCGCCAGCAGTTACGGACAGGGCAATCAGCCCCAGCATTTT	CASSYGQGNQPQHF
TRBD1	.	TRBV4-2	TRBJ2-3	TGTGCCAGCAGCCAAGGTGGCAGGGGGCTGACAGATACGCAGTATTTT	CASSQGGRGLTDTQYF
.	many	TRBV21-1	TRBJ1-5	TGTGCCAGCAGCAAAGTCTATAATGGGCAGCCCCAGCATTTT	CASSKVYNGQPQHF
TRBD2	.	TRBV12-3/TRBV12-4	TRBJ2-7	TGTGCCAGCAGTTCCGGGACTAGCTTCTACGAGCAGTACTTC	CASSSGTSFYEQYF
.	.	TRBV5-6	TRBJ2-4	TGTGCCAGCAGCTTGGGCCCAGCCAAAAACATTCAGTACTTC	CASSLGPAKNIQYF
TRBD2	many	TRBV12-3/TRBV12-4	TRBJ2-1	TGTGCCAGCAAACCCCGGCGGGGGGAGCAGTTCTTC	CASKPRRGEQFF
.	many	TRBV4-3	TRBJ2-3	TGCGCCAGCAGCCAGGGGGGTAGCGGCGAAAGCACAGATACGCAGTATTTT	CASSQGGSGESTDTQYF
.	.	TRBV20-1	TRBJ2-1	TGCAGTGCTAGAGATGTTCTTTCTTACTCCTACAATGAGCAGTTCTTC	CSARDVLSYSYNEQFF
.	many	TRBV5-6	TRBJ2-7	TGTGCCAGCAGTTCCGGGGCACTCATCTACGAGCAGTACTTC	CASSSGALIYEQYF
.	many	TRBV7-6	TRBJ2-1	TGTGCCAGCAGCTTAGGACAGATATACAATGAGCAGTTCTTC	CASSLGQIYNEQFF
.	many	TRBV4-3	TRBJ1-2	TGCGCCAGCAGCCAAGAAGTAGGGGGACCGTCCTATGGCTACACCTTC	CASSQEVGGPSYGYTF
.	.	TRBV27	TRBJ1-1	TGTGCCAGCACCTCCAGGAGAGGGGGAGAAGCTTTCTTT	CASTSRRGGEAFF
TRBD2	many	TRBV6-5	TRBJ2-3	TGTGCCAGCAGTTATCGGCTAGCGGGGACAGATACGCAGTATTTT	CASSYRLAGTDTQYF
TRBD2	.	TRBV11-1	TRBJ2-1	TGTGCCAGCAGCTTTCCAGCGGGGTTCAATGAGCAGTTCTTC	CASSFPAGFNEQFF
.	.	TRBV3-1	TRBJ1-2	TGTGCCAGCAGCCAGGGAGGGGGCTACACCTTC	CASSQGGGYTF
TRBD1	.	TRBV13	TRBJ1-1	TGTGCCAGCAGCTTAGGCCGACAGGGAGAAGAAGCTTTCTTT	CASSLGRQGEEAFF
.	many	TRBV5-6	TRBJ2-3	TGTGCCAGCAGCTTGGTGGTCTTAGGCGAGGATACGCAGTATTTT	CASSLVVLGEDTQYF
.	many	TRBV12-3/TRBV12-4	TRBJ1-1	TGTGCCAGCAGTTCCCCCCAAATGAGTGAAGCTTTCTTT	CASSSPQMSEAFF
.	few	TRBV12-3/TRBV12-4	TRBJ2-2	TGTGCCAGCAGTTTAGCGCGGGGTCAGAACACCGGGGAGCTGTTTTTT	CASSLARGQNTGELFF
TRBD2	many	TRBV4-2	TRBJ2-2	TGTGCCAGCAGCCAAGAAGTGGGACTAGCGGGGACCGGGGAGCTGTTTTTT	CASSQEVGLAGTGELFF
TRBD1	.	TRBV12-3/TRBV12-4	TRBJ1-3	TGTGCCAGCAGTTTAACAGGGGGGGCGGGCACCATATATTTT	CASSLTGGAGTIYF
.	many	TRBV6-5	TRBJ2-3	TGTGCCAGCAGTTACTCGGAGGTGCGGGGTAGCACAGATACGCAGTATTTT	CASSYSEVRGSTDTQYF
.	few	TRBV7-9	TRBJ1-4	TGTGCCAGCAGCGCCTTTCGGGGGAGGGCTTTGGAAAAACTGTTTTTT	CASSAFRGRALEKLFF
TRBD2	few	TRBV14	TRBJ2-1	TGTGCCAGCAGCCCGAAAGAGACTAGCGATGAGCAGTTCTTC	CASSPKETSDEQFF
TRBD2	few	TRBV11-2	TRBJ2-1	TGTGCCAGCAGCCCTACCTCCGGGACTAGCTTCAATGAGCAGTTCTTC	CASSPTSGTSFNEQFF